Listed here are 23 T cell receptor beta chains from one sample, sequenced in a study of cytomegalovirus exposure and HLA in healthy donors. Assay: immunoSEQ multiplex PCR; the TCRdb copy retains only in-frame clones and omits some. The sample includes under 75,000 clones, around 95% of them seen just once. Sequenced: PBMCs. All receptors derive from a woman between 18 and 29 years old in good health and CMV-seropositive.

This clone was observed a single time. The chain employs TRBV7-8 and TRBJ1-2; D gene uncertain. This CDR3 has 13 residues. Germline V CDR1 and CDR2: SGHVS, FQNEAQ. Trimming removed 2 bases at V and 6 bases at J, with 10 bases between. CDR3 sequence (DNA): TGTGCCAGCAGCTTACTTGCCGGGGATGGCTACACCTTC. This gives the protein CASSLLAGDGYTF. Full variable domain (rest looked up from reference TRBV7-8 and TRBJ1-2): GAGVSQSPRYKVAKRGQDVALRCDPISGHVSLFWYQQALGQGPEFLTYFQNEAQLDKSGLPSDRFFAERPEGSVSTLKIQRTQQEDSAVYLCASSLLAGDGYTFGSGTRLTVV.

This clone is medium-sized by share. The genes are TRBV27 and TRBJ1-4; no reliable D call. The CDR3 runs 16 residues. V dropped 1 base and J dropped 0 bases, with 9 bases sitting between them. Germline lookup yields CDR1 MNHEY and CDR2 SMNVEV (reference sequence). The CDR3 loop reads CASSLWAGSTNEKLFF. CDR3 nucleotides: TGTGCCAGCAGTTTATGGGCAGGTTCAACTAATGAAAAACTGTTTTTT. Drawing the rest from reference TRBV27 and TRBJ1-4, the complete variable domain is EAQVTQNPRYLITVTGKKLTVTCSQNMNHEYMSWYRQDPGLGLRQIYYSMNVEVTDKGDVPEGYKVSRKEKRNFPLILESPSPNQTSLYFCASSLWAGSTNEKLFFGSGTQLSVL.

The chain is built from TRBV15 and TRBJ2-3; 7 nucleotides align to TRBD2. V trimming: 7 bases; J trimming: 4 bases; junction bases outside the gene matches: 11. The CDR3 is 15 residues long. Germline V CDR1 and CDR2: LNHNV, YYDKDF (reference sequence). CDR3 amino acids: CATNPVGGGPDTQYF. CDR3 nucleotides: TGTGCCACCAACCCGGTGGGGGGGGGTCCAGATACGCAGTATTTT.

The CDR3 loop reads CAVGRSTDTQYF. CDR3 bases: TGTGCCGTGGGGAGAAGCACAGATACGCAGTATTTT. The chain carries TRBV19 and TRBJ2-3, with D possibly matching TRBD2 (5 bases). There are 12 residues in the CDR3. V was clipped by 11 bases and J by 0 bases, with 9 bases between them. Germline CDR1 and CDR2: LNHDA and SQIVND (reference sequence).

V usage is TRBV6-1 and J usage is TRBJ2-1; tentative D call: TRBD2 (6 bases). Per germline, CDR1 MNHNS and CDR2 SASEGT. The CDR3 totals 13 residues. Trimming stripped 5 bases from V and 8 bases from J, with 13 bases between. DNA for the CDR3: TGTGCCAGCAGTATGGGACTCACCGATGAGCAGTTCTTC. This gives the protein CASSMGLTDEQFF.

This chain joins TRBV7-6 and TRBJ1-2; 8 bases are a match to TRBD1. The CDR3 has 13 residues. Germline CDR1 and CDR2: SGHVS and FNYEAQ. J lost 9 bases, V lost 5 bases, and 8 bases had no gene match. This CDR3 reads CASSLRTGLSYTF. The CDR3 nucleotides read TGTGCCAGCAGCCTTAGGACAGGGTTGAGCTACACCTTC.

The chain couples TRBV7-3 to TRBJ2-3; 12 bases map to TRBD2. Germline CDR1 is SGHTA and CDR2 is FQGTGA. V dropped 5 bases and J dropped 6; count of bases not matched to a gene: 9. CDR3 size: 16 residues. The CDR3 nucleotides are TGTGCCAGCAGCACCCGGGGACTAGCGGGTTTTGATACGCAGTATTTT. As protein: CASSTRGLAGFDTQYF.

This clone came up once. The V call is TRBV4-1, the J call TRBJ2-1; 7 bases agree with TRBD2. Germline CDR1 is MGHRA and CDR2 is YSYEKL. The V segment lost 3 bases and the J segment 3 bases; nucleotides outside the gene matches: 8. The CDR3 runs to 16 residues. The CDR3 region is CASSQSNGGYYNEQFF. DNA for the CDR3: TGCGCCAGCAGCCAGTCTAACGGGGGGTACTACAATGAGCAGTTCTTC.

The genes are TRBV27 and TRBJ1-1; TRBD1 aligns across 8 bases. CDR3 length equals 16 residues. Per germline, CDR1 MNHEY and CDR2 SMNVEV (reference sequence). The ends lost 5 bases at V and 0 bases at J; junction bases unmatched: 8. CDR3 nucleotides: TGTGCCAGCAGTCCCCAGACAGGGGTCATGAACACTGAAGCTTTCTTT. Protein: CASSPQTGVMNTEAFF.

This clone appeared once. The chain has TRBV27 and TRBJ2-5; TRBD1 agrees at 7 bases. The V and J ends lost 6 bases and 5 bases, in that order; junction bases with no gene match: 9. The CDR3 runs 14 residues. The germline gives CDR1 MNHEY, CDR2 SMNVEV (reference sequence). CDR3 sequence (DNA): TGTGCCAGCAGCGACAGGGCATTCAGGGAGACCCAGTACTTC. Translated: CASSDRAFRETQYF.

V usage is TRBV6-5 and J usage is TRBJ1-3, with 8 bases matching TRBD1. Losses at the gene ends were 0 bases for V and 8 bases for J; bases not matched to a gene: 6. The CDR3 loop spans 15 amino acids. CDR1 and CDR2 from the germline V gene are MNHEY and SVGAGI. The CDR3 region is CASSYSGQGGYTIYF. Here the CDR3 DNA reads TGTGCCAGCAGTTACTCAGGACAGGGCGGCTACACCATATATTTT.

The gene calls are TRBV5-1 and TRBJ1-5, with TRBD1 matching over 10 bases. J gave up 7 bases and V 4 bases, and 8 bases lay outside the gene matches. The length of the CDR3 is 15 residues. Germline V gene lookup returns CDR1 SGHRS and CDR2 YFSETQ. CDR3 DNA: TGCGCCAGCAGCCCCGGGACAGGGGTGAGACAGCCCCAGCATTTT. As protein: CASSPGTGVRQPQHF.

CDR3 nucleotide sequence: TGTGCCAGCAGCCTCCAACGGTCGGAAAAACTGTTTTTT. It yields the protein CASSLQRSEKLFF. The J gene is TRBJ1-4, the V gene TRBV11-2, with D hard to call. Deletions cut 5 bases from V and 8 bases from J, with 12 bases between. Per the germline V gene, CDR1 is SGHAT and CDR2 is FQNNGV. The CDR3 length is 13 residues. The variable domain in full, completed from reference TRBV11-2 and TRBJ1-4, reads EAGVAQSPRYKIIEKRQSVAFWCNPISGHATLYWYQQILGQGPKLLIQFQNNGVVDDSQLPKDRFSAERLKGVDSTLKIQPAKLEDSAVYLCASSLQRSEKLFFGSGTQLSVL.

The rearrangement uses TRBV19 and TRBJ2-6; D might be TRBD1 (5 bases). The CDR3 is made up of 15 amino acids. CDR1 and CDR2 (germline): LNHDA, SQIVND (reference sequence). Trimming shortened V by 6 bases and J by 3 bases, and 12 bases separated the two germline ends. CDR3: CASRSLGDGANVLTF. The CDR3 DNA follows: TGTGCCAGTAGGTCTTTAGGGGATGGGGCCAACGTCCTGACTTTC. Full variable domain (rest looked up from reference TRBV19 and TRBJ2-6): DGGITQSPKYLFRKEGQNVTLSCEQNLNHDAMYWYRQDPGQGLRLIYYSQIVNDFQKGDIAEGYSVSREKKESFPLTVTSAQKNPTAFYLCASRSLGDGANVLTFGAGSRLTVL.

The J gene is TRBJ2-3, the V gene TRBV13; tentatively, D is TRBD1 (6 bases). The length of the CDR3 is 16 residues. Germline CDR1 reads PRHDT; CDR2 reads FYEKMQ (reference sequence). V shed 1 base and J shed 2 bases, with 13 bases lying between them. CDR3 amino acids: CASSLVVGATTDTQYF. CDR3 DNA: TGTGCCAGCAGCTTAGTGGTGGGGGCTACCACAGATACGCAGTATTTT.

V and J are TRBV7-6 and TRBJ2-3; no reliable D call. Germline-derived CDR1 and CDR2 are SGHVS and FNYEAQ. The CDR3 extends over 13 amino acids. The V and J ends lost 5 bases and 4 bases respectively, with 10 bases between them. CDR3 DNA sequence: TGTGCCAGCAGCCCGTTGAGGCCAGATACGCAGTATTTT. Encoded protein: CASSPLRPDTQYF.

V and J are TRBV5-4 and TRBJ2-7, with TRBD1 as a possible D gene (6 bases). V was cut by 3 bases and J by 2 bases, with 12 bases left in between. The CDR3 consists of 14 residues. Germline V gene sequence: CDR1 SGHNT, CDR2 YYREEE (reference sequence). CDR3 nucleotide sequence: TGTGCCAGCAGCTCAGGGGTAGGGGCCTACGAGCAGTACTTC. It encodes CASSSGVGAYEQYF. Based on the CDR3 plus reference TRBV5-4 and TRBJ2-7, the full variable domain is ETGVTQSPTHLIKTRGQQVTLRCSSQSGHNTVSWYQQALGQGPQFIFQYYREEENGRGNFPPRFSGLQFPNYSSELNVNALELDDSALYLCASSSGVGAYEQYFGPGTRLTVT.

The chain joins TRBV5-4 to TRBJ2-5; TRBD1 matches 7 bases. Germline CDR1 and CDR2: SGHNT and YYREEE (reference sequence). This CDR3 spans 14 amino acids. V gave up 4 bases and J gave up 5 bases; unmatched junction bases: 8. The CDR3 loop is CASSKGAARETQYF. CDR3 nucleotides: TGTGCCAGCAGCAAGGGGGCGGCCAGGGAGACCCAGTACTTC.

The chain employs TRBV5-1 and TRBJ2-7; maybe TRBD2 (7 bases). This CDR3 spans 14 amino acids. The V gene lost 4 bases and the J gene lost 2 bases, with 13 bases spanning the gap. Germline V gene lookup returns CDR1 SGHRS and CDR2 YFSETQ. In DNA, the CDR3 is TGCGCCAGCAGCGGGGGGGGCGCTGCCTACGAGCAGTACTTC. This sequence encodes CASSGGGAAYEQYF.

The rearrangement links TRBV6-6 to TRBJ1-5; D is undetermined. The CDR3 is 12 residues long. The V and J ends lost 6 bases and 7 bases respectively, with 10 bases between them. Germline CDR1 MNHNY, CDR2 SVGAGI (reference sequence). The CDR3 bases are TGTGCCAGCAGACGCGACAACCAGCCCCAGCATTTT. It codes for CASRRDNQPQHF.

The chain is built from TRBV20-1 and TRBJ1-1; tentatively, D is TRBD1 (5 bases). V was clipped by 2 bases and J by 8 bases, with 9 bases between them. This CDR3 has 11 amino acids. Germline V gene sequence: CDR1 DFQATT, CDR2 SNEGSKA (reference sequence). This CDR3 is CSARPREEAFF. The CDR3 bases are TGCAGTGCTAGACCCAGGGAAGAAGCTTTCTTT.

The rearrangement uses TRBV30 and TRBJ1-4; D might be TRBD1 (6 bases). The germline V and J ends were trimmed by 3 bases and 3 bases, with 14 bases remaining between them. Germline assignment: CDR1 GTSNPN and CDR2 SVGIG (reference sequence). The CDR3 contains 15 residues. The CDR3 nucleotides read TGTGCCTGGAGCGCCTTCGGGGGGCCTAATGAAAAACTGTTTTTT. Its translation: CAWSAFGGPNEKLFF.

The V gene is TRBV7-3, the J gene TRBJ2-1; D is unclear. Between the trimmed V and J ends, which lost 6 bases and 10 bases, there was a span of 13 bases. Germline assignment: CDR1 SGHTA and CDR2 FQGTGA. The CDR3 consists of 12 residues. The CDR3 here is CASSSRRGEQFF. The CDR3 nucleotides read TGTGCCAGCAGTTCTCGCCGCGGCGAGCAGTTCTTC.